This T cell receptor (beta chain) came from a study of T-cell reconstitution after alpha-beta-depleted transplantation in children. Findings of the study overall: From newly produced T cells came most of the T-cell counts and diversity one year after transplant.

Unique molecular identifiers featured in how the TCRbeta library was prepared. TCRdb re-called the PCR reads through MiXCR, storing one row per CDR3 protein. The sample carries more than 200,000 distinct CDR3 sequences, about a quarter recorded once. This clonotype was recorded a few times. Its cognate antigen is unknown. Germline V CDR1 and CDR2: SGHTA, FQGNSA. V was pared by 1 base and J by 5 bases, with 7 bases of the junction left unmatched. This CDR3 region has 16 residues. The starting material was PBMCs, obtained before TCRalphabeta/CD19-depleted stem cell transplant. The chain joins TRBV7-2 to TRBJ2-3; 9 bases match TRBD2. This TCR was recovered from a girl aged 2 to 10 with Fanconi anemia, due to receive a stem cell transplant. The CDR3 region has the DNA TGTGCCAGCAGCTTAGTCCTAGCGGGGCTATTAGATACGCAGTATTTT. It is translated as CASSLVLAGLLDTQYF.